The clone carrying this T cell receptor beta chain appeared many times. After removal of 3 bases from V and 3 bases from J, the junction contained 15 bases not matched to a gene. From germline, CDR1 is MDHEN and CDR2 SYDVKM. The CDR3 is 18 residues long. The sample originates from a study of regulatory T cells in long-lasting Graves disease. The time point denotes: persistent/refractory GD, antithyroid drugs over 5 years with positive TRAb. PBMCs provided the RNA from which the TCR library was made. Building the TCR beta libraries relied on iRepertoire HTBI primers, and CDR3 regions underwent Arm-PCR. Per the study methods: In the combined samples, 62 TRBV and more than twelve TRBJ segments were identified. MiXCR, applied by TCRdb to the multiplex PCR reads, yields one record per CDR3 protein. The V and J calls, along with clone size, are taken from TCRdb and not from the paper's own processing. The sample contains more than 650,000 distinct CDR3 sequences, around 32% of which appear only once.

The sample here was peripheral blood mononuclear cells (PBMCs), taken when the disease was refractory, from a patient treated with antithyroid drugs. The receptor comes from a female donor with Graves disease. The V call is TRBV28, the J call TRBJ1-1; 8 positions match TRBD1. CDR3 nucleotides: TGTGCCAGCAGTTTTAACCCCCCCCGGACAGGGAGGGACACTGAAGCTTTCTTT. It translates to CASSFNPPRTGRDTEAFF.